Below, 9 T cell receptor beta chains from the same sample are listed, as sequenced in a study of blood T cell repertoires in COVID-19. Profiling relied on immunoSEQ multiplex PCR, and the TCRdb table lists in-frame clones only, not all of them. This table holds approximately 280,000 clones, 80% to 90% found once. Material: peripheral blood. These receptors all stem from a woman aged 70-85 years with acute or convalescent COVID-19.

The chain joins TRBV6-6 to TRBJ1-1; 7 bases align to TRBD1. CDR1 is MNHNY and CDR2 is SVGAGI in the germline V gene (reference sequence). The trim removed 5 bases at V and 10 bases at J, leaving 7 bases unmatched. CDR3 size: 12 residues. The CDR3: CASSLDRSVAFF. The DNA of the CDR3 is TGTGCCAGCAGTCTGGACAGGTCAGTAGCTTTCTTT.

The chain is built from TRBV18 and TRBJ2-1; TRBD1 agrees at 11 bases. The CDR3 is 16 amino acids. The germline V gene encodes CDR1 KGHSH and CDR2 LQKENI. The V gene end was trimmed by 2 bases and the J gene end by 6 bases; junction bases not matched to a gene: 6. Here the CDR3 DNA reads TGTGCCAGCTCACCAGCCGGGACAGGGGGTCCCAATGAGCAGTTCTTC. Translation gives CASSPAGTGGPNEQFF.

The CDR3 loop reads CASSFAEQPQHF. The DNA for the CDR3 is TGTGCCAGCAGCTTCGCAGAACAGCCCCAGCATTTT. The J gene is TRBJ1-5, the V gene TRBV7-8; D gene ambiguous. Germline loops: CDR1 SGHVS, CDR2 FQNEAQ. Trimming pared 3 bases from V and 7 bases from J, leaving 7 bases between. This CDR3 has 12 residues.

This chain links TRBV10-2 with TRBJ2-5, with TRBD1 matching over 7 bases. The junction had 6 bases not matched to a gene; V was cut back by 10 bases and J by 1 base. Germline-derived CDR1 and CDR2 are WSHSY and SAAADI. The CDR3 runs to 13 residues. In DNA, the CDR3 is TGCGCCACTACACGGGACAGCCAAGAGACCCAGTACTTC. This gives the protein CATTRDSQETQYF.

The J gene is TRBJ1-1, the V gene TRBV11-2, with D tentatively TRBD1 (5 bases). This CDR3 comprises 15 residues. Germline V gene lookup returns CDR1 SGHAT and CDR2 FQNNGV. Trimming removed 3 bases from V and 0 bases from J, with 11 bases in between. As DNA, the CDR3 is TGTGCCAGCAGCTTCAGACAGTACATGAACACTGAAGCTTTCTTT. Amino acids: CASSFRQYMNTEAFF.

This chain links TRBV5-1 with TRBJ1-1; TRBD1 matches at 12 bases. Germline-derived CDR1 and CDR2 are SGHRS and YFSETQ. V was pared by 0 bases and J by 6 bases, with 12 bases of the junction left unmatched. The length of the CDR3 is 18 residues. The CDR3 coding sequence is TGCGCCAGCAGCTTGGAAGGGACAGGGGGCGCGGGACTGGCTGAAGCTTTCTTT. Amino acids: CASSLEGTGGAGLAEAFF.

This clone was detected a few times. The rearrangement links TRBV29-1 to TRBJ2-2; 9 bases match TRBD1. Germline V lookup: CDR1 SQVTM, CDR2 ANQGSEA. The CDR3 extends over 14 amino acids. With 7 bases clipped from V and 0 bases from J, the junction kept 3 bases outside the gene matches. The CDR3 DNA reads TGCAGCGGCCGGGACAGGGCGAACACCGGGGAGCTGTTTTTT. Its translation is CSGRDRANTGELFF.

The rearrangement joins TRBV3-1 (or the pseudogene TRBV3-2) to TRBJ2-5; 10 nucleotides match TRBD2. This CDR3 is built from 13 residues. With V trimmed by 4 bases and J by 5 bases, 1 base remained unmatched. Germline V gives CDR1 LGHDT, CDR2 YNNKEL (reference sequence). The CDR3 DNA is TGTGCCAGCAGCCTAGCGGGGGGCGAGACCCAGTACTTC. It specifies CASSLAGGETQYF.

The rearrangement uses TRBV30 and TRBJ1-1; weak D call: TRBD1 (6 bases). This CDR3 is 13 amino acids long. With 3 bases removed from V and 1 base from J, the gap between germline ends came to 9 bases. Germline CDR1 GTSNPN, CDR2 SVGIG (reference sequence). This CDR3 is CAWRGGGNTEAFF. CDR3 nucleotides: TGTGCCTGGAGAGGGGGGGGGAACACTGAAGCTTTCTTT.